This T cell receptor (beta chain) was identified during a study of identifying expanded T cells in peripheral blood. During the collection period, no donor immune events like infections were recorded. Clones were read by immunoSEQ multiplex PCR, and TCRdb kept only the in-frame ones, dropping some. In the table there are roughly 100,000 clones, 75% to 90% of which are singletons. Losses at the gene ends were 7 bases for V and 6 bases for J; bases not matched to a gene: 12. This CDR3 contains 14 residues. Germline loops: CDR1 SGDLS, CDR2 YYNGEE. The sequence came from a person aged 18 to 70 in good health. The source material was blood. V and J are TRBV9 and TRBJ2-7; 8 bases are a match to TRBD2. CDR3 sequence: CASGPGGVLREQYF. DNA of the CDR3: TGTGCCAGCGGCCCCGGGGGGGTTTTACGCGAGCAGTACTTC.